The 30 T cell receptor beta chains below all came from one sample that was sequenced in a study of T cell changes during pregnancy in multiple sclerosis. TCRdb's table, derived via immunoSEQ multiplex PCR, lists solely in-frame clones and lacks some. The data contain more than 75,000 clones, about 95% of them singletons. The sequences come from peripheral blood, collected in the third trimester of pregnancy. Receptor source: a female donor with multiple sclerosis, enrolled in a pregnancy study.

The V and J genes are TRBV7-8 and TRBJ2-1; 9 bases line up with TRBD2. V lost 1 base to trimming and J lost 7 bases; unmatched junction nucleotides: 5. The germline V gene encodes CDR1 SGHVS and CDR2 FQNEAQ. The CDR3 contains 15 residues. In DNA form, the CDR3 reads TGTGCCAGCAGCTTAGGGCGGGGGGGGCTGAATGAGCAGTTCTTC. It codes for CASSLGRGGLNEQFF.

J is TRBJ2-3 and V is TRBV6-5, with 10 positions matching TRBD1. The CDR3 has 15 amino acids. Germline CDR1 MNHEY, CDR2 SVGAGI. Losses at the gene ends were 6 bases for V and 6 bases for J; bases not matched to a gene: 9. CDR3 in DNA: TGTGCCAGCAGCCAAGACAGGGGGCGAATCGATACGCAGTATTTT. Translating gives CASSQDRGRIDTQYF.

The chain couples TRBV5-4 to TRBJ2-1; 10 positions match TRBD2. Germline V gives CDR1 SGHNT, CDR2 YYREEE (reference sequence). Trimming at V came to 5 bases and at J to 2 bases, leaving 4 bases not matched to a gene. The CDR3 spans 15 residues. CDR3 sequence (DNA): TGTGCCAGCAGTCAAACTAGCGGGACCTACAATGAGCAGTTCTTC. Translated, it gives CASSQTSGTYNEQFF.

The CDR3 DNA reads as TGTGCCAGCAGCTTAGAGCCGGACAGCTCCTACGAGCAGTACTTC. This codes for CASSLEPDSSYEQYF. This chain joins TRBV11-2 and TRBJ2-7, with a weak D call TRBD1 (6 bases). V lost 0 bases and J lost 0, with 9 bases in between. Germline V CDR1 and CDR2: SGHAT, FQNNGV. The CDR3 has 15 residues.

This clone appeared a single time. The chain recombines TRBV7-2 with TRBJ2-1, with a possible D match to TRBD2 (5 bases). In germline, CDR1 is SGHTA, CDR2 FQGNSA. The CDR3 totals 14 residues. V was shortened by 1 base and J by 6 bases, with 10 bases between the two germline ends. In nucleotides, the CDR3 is TGTGCCAGCAGCTTAGGGCTAGCCGCCAATGAGCAGTTCTTC. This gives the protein CASSLGLAANEQFF.

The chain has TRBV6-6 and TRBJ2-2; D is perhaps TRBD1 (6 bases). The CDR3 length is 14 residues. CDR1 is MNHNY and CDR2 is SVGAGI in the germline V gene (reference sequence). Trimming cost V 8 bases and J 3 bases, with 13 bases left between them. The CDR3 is CASCADSYTGELFF. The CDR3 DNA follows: TGTGCCAGCTGCGCGGACAGTTACACCGGGGAGCTGTTTTTT.

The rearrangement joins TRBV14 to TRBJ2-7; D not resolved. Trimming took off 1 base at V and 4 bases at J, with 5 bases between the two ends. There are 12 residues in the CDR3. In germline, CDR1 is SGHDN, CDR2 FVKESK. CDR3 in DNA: TGTGCCAGCAGCCAAGCAGGTTACGAGCAGTACTTC. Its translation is CASSQAGYEQYF.

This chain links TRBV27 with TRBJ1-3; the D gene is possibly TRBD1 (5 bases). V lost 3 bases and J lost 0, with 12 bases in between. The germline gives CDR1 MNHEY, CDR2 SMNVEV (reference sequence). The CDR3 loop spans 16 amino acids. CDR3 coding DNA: TGTGCCAGCAGTTTGGGACTCCCGAGCTCTGGAAACACCATATATTTT. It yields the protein CASSLGLPSSGNTIYF.

The CDR3 DNA reads as TGTGCCAGCAGCACCTTCCCGGGGGACAGGGGTTGGCGGGAGCAGTACTTC. Its translation: CASSTFPGDRGWREQYF. The chain couples TRBV21-1 to TRBJ2-7; TRBD1 is the table's D call, not checked against the DNA. TRBV21-1 is reported as a pseudogene. There are 17 residues in the CDR3.

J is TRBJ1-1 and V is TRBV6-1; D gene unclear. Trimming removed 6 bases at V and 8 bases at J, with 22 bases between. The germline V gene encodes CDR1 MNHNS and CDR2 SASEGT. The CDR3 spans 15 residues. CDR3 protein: CASSDQEGVWGEAFF. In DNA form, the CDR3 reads TGTGCCAGCAGCGATCAGGAGGGAGTCTGGGGAGAAGCTTTCTTT.

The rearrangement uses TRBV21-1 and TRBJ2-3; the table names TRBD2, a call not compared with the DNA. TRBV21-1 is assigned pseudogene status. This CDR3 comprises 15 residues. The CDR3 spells CASNAGTSEQRPQYF. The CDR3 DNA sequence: TGTGCCAGCAACGCCGGGACTAGCGAGCAAAGACCGCAGTATTTT.

The CDR3 here is CASGSSGGSYNEQFF. Here the CDR3 DNA reads TGTGCCAGTGGCTCTAGCGGGGGCTCCTACAATGAGCAGTTCTTC. This rearrangement joins TRBV19 to TRBJ2-1; 10 bases line up with TRBD2. Trimming cost V 8 bases and J 0 bases; bases outside gene matches: 4. CDR1 is LNHDA, CDR2 SQIVND, per germline (reference sequence). This CDR3 spans 15 amino acids. The full variable domain, in which reference TRBV19 and TRBJ2-1 provide the parts outside the CDR3, is DGGITQSPKYLFRKEGQNVTLSCEQNLNHDAMYWYRQDPGQGLRLIYYSQIVNDFQKGDIAEGYSVSREKKESFPLTVTSAQKNPTAFYLCASGSSGGSYNEQFFGPGTRLTVL.

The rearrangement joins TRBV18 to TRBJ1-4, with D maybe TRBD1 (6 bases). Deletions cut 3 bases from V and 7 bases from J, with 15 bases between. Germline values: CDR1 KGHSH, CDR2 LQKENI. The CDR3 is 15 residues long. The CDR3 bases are TGTGCCAGCTCACCCCCACAGGGATTAAGTGAAAAACTGTTTTTT. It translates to CASSPPQGLSEKLFF.

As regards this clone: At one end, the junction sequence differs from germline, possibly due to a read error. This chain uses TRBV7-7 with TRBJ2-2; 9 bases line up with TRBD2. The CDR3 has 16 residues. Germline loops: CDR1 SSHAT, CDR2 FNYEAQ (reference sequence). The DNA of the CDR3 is TGTGCTAGCAGCGATTTAGCGGGGGCTCACACCGGGGAGCTGTTTTTT. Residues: CASSDLAGAHTGELFF.

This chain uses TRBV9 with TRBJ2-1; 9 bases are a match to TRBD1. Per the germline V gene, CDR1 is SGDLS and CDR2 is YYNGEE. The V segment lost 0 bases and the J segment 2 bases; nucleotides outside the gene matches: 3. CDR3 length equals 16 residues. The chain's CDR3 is CASSVVGQGPYNEQFF. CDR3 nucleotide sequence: TGTGCCAGCAGCGTAGTGGGACAGGGACCCTACAATGAGCAGTTCTTC.

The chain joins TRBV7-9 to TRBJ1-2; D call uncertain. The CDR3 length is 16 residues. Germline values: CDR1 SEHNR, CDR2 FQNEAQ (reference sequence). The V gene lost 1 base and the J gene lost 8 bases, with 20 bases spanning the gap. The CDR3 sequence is CASSLEPAQRVQGYTF. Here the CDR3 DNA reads TGTGCCAGCAGCTTAGAACCGGCACAGAGGGTACAGGGCTACACCTTC.

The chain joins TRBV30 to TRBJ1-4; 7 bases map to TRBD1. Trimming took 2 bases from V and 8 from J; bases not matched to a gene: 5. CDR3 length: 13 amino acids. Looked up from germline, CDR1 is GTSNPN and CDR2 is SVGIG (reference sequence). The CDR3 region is CAWSFTGVEKLFF. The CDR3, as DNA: TGTGCCTGGAGTTTTACAGGGGTCGAAAAACTGTTTTTT.

CDR3 in amino acids: CASSPLERQAHLGYGYTF. Written as DNA, the CDR3 is TGTGCCAGCAGCCCGCTTGAGAGACAGGCACACCTGGGATATGGCTACACCTTC. The J gene is TRBJ1-2, the V gene TRBV9; possible D gene TRBD1, 6 bases. The CDR3 consists of 18 residues. Germline V gene lookup returns CDR1 SGDLS and CDR2 YYNGEE. Trimming stripped 4 bases from V and 5 bases from J, with 27 bases between.

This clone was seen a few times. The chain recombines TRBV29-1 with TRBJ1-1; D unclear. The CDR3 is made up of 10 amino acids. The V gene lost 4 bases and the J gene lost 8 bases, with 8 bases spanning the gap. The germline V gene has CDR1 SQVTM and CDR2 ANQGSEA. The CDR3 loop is CSVGGPEAFF. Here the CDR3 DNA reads TGCAGCGTTGGTGGGCCGGAAGCTTTCTTT.

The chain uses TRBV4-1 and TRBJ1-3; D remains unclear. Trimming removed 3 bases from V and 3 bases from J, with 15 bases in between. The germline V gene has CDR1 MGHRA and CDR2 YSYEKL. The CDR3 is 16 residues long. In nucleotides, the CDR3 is TGCGCCAGCAGCCACCCGAGAGGAGGGAATGGAAACACCATATATTTT. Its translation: CASSHPRGGNGNTIYF.

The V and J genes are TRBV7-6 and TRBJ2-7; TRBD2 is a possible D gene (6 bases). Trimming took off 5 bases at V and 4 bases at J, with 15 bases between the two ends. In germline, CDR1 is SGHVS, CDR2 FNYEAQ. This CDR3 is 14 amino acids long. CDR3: CASSARDSVYEQYF. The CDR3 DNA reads TGTGCCAGCAGCGCCCGGGACTCTGTTTACGAGCAGTACTTC.

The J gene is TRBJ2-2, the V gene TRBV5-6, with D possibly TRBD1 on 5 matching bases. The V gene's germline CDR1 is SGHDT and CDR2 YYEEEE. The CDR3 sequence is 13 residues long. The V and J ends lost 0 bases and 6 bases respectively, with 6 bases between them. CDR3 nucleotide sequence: TGTGCCAGCAGCTTGGTGACAGCCGGGGAGCTGTTTTTT. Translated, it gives CASSLVTAGELFF.

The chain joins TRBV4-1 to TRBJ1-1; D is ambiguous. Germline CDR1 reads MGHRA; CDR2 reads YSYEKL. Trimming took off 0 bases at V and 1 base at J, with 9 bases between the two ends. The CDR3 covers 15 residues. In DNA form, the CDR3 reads TGCGCCAGCAGCCAAGAACCCCAGCGGAACACTGAAGCTTTCTTT. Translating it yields CASSQEPQRNTEAFF.

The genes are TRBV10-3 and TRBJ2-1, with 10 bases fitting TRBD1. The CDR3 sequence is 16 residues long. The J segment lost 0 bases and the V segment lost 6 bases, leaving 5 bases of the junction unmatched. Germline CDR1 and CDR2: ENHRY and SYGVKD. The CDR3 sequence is CAIRAGQGDSYNEQFF. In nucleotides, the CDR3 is TGTGCCATCAGGGCTGGACAGGGGGACTCCTACAATGAGCAGTTCTTC.

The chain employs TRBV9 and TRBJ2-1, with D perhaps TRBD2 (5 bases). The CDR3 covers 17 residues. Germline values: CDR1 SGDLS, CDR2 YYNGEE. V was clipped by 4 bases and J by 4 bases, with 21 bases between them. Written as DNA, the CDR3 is TGTGCCAGCAGCCCGGAACTAGGTGCCCCACCATACAATGAGCAGTTCTTC. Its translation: CASSPELGAPPYNEQFF.

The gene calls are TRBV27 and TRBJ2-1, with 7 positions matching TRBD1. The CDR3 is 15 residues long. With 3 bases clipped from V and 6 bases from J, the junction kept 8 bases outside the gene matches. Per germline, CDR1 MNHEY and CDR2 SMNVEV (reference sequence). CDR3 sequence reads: CASSFEQGFSNEQFF. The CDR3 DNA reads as TGTGCCAGCAGTTTTGAACAGGGGTTTTCCAATGAGCAGTTCTTC.

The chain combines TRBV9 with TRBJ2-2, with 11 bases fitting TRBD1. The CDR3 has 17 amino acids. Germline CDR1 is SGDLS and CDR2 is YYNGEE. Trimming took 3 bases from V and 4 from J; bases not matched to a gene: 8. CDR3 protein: CASSEGQGVAGTGELFF. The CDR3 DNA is TGTGCCAGCAGCGAGGGACAGGGGGTCGCAGGCACCGGGGAGCTGTTTTTT. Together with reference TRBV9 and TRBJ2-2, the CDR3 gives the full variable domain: DSGVTQTPKHLITATGQRVTLRCSPRSGDLSVYWYQQSLDQGLQFLIQYYNGEERAKGNILERFSAQQFPDLHSELNLSSLELGDSALYFCASSEGQGVAGTGELFFGEGSRLTVL.

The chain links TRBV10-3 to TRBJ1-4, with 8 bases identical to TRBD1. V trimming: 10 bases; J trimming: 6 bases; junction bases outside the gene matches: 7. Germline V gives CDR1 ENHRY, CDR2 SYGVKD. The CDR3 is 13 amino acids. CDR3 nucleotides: TGTGCCACCCCGGGACAGGCCCATGAAAAACTGTTTTTT. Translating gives CATPGQAHEKLFF.

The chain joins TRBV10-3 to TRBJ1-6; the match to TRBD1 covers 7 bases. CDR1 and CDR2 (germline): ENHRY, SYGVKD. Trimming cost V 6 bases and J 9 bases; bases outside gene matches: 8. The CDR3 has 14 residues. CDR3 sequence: CAIRATGVGSPLHF. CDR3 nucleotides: TGTGCCATCAGGGCTACAGGGGTTGGTTCACCCCTCCACTTT.

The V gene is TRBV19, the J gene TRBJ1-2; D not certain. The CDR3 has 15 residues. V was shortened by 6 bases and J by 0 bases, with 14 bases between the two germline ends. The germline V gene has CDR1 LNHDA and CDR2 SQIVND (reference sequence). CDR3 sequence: CASRPSEFSNYGYTF. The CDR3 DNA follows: TGTGCCAGTAGACCTAGCGAGTTCTCTAACTATGGCTACACCTTC.